This T cell receptor (beta chain) came from a study of human T cells and chemical hapten exposure (dated by TCRdb to about 2021). For the wider study: For sensitization, 2% DPC in acetone was applied to an approximately 2 cm by approximately 2 cm area of upper inner arm skin. Weekly therapeutic DPC doses were additionally applied to the scalp of patients throughout the approximately 23-week study period. Patch testing was done on the upper back using Finn chambers containing 0.01% DPC, and results were scored after 6 days according to International Contact Dermatitis Research Group standards. Alopecia areata with under or over 50% scalp involvement, alopecia totalis and alopecia universalis were represented in the patient cohort, which was mostly female. Libraries were pooled for sequencing, and variation in per-sample TCR yields was attributed mainly to small differences in library volumes within the pool. The study tracked peripheral blood TCR repertoire changes in vivo during primary and secondary sensitization to the hapten diphenylcyclopropenone (DPC) in alopecia patients. Blood was sampled from patients pre-sensitization (week 0) and at 2, 6 and about 24 weeks after DPC sensitization. For TCR sequencing, blood came from 25 to 35 alopecia patients at anywhere from one to four time points (pre-sensitization, 2, 6 and 24 weeks). Results and caveats for the whole study, not just this receptor: Because every patient had alopecia, a presumed autoimmune disease, the patients' immune response might differ from that of healthy individuals. After repeated subsampling, changes were observed in the strength of the expansion versus patch-test correlation and in the threshold at which the correlation became significant. Significantly more large CDR3 similarity clusters were formed by expanded TCRs than by pre-sensitization or healthy control sets, consistent with antigen-driven responses. The number of TCRs above 1 in 1000 frequency did not change with DPC sensitization; there was no evidence of global repertoire structure alterations. A positive correlation was found between the number of PT1 expanded TCRs and patch test score, with significance reached at thresholds 8, 16 and 32 but not 4.

The library was produced with RACE. Instrument used: NextSeq 500. During library preparation, unique molecular identifiers were attached to individual cDNA molecules so that TCRs could be counted in a quantitative, reproducible way. For every blood RNA sample, sequencing covered both the TCR alpha and TCR beta chains. The published analysis was carried out like this. A median of approximately 96,000 TCRs per sample was observed, with a range of 23,224 to 690,600. V, J and CDR3 annotation of the TCR reads was performed with the Decombinator software suite. Every sample was subsampled to the same number of TCRs (28,000) for the PS versus PT1 abundance plots. Expanded TCRs were defined as absent before sensitization and observed at least eight times at the 2-week time point. TCRdb passed the public sequencing reads through fastp at Q25 and MiXCR, retaining productive beta sequences. Rows are combined by CDR3 protein, so each entry shows the most common genes and DNA. Clone size and V and J calls follow TCRdb, not the original study. Within this sample are tens of thousands of distinct CDR3 sequences, with about 11% of them counted one time only. 5% to 6.5% of the sample is taken by the ten largest.

Sample time point, as interpreted from the label and publication: pre-sensitization, week 0. What the treatment or condition label conveys for this sample: therapeutic diphenylcyclopropenone sensitization with weekly scalp DPC. At each patch-test visit, blood was drawn before the patch test was applied. To be eligible, patients had to be aged 18 to 70, diagnosed with alopecia and judged suitable for DPC therapy, while pregnant patients were excluded. Unfractionated whole blood was collected in Tempus Blood RNA tubes, and total RNA was extracted from that blood. In this sample, this clonotype turned up many times. Its cognate antigen has yet to be identified. No base quality values were provided; no much bigger clone lies one nucleotide off. The CDR3 contains 20 residues, cysteine and phenylalanine counted. Left in the record is the CDR3 DNA by itself, 60 bases read in frame from the first base.

The receptor's source is a man aged 25 to 40 with alopecia areata. Some clones in this sample may be carry-over from other donors' samples. This chain joins TRBV12-2 to TRBJ1-2; the table assigns TRBD1, which was not confirmed against the DNA. TRBV12-2 represents a pseudogene. The material was whole blood, obtained in connection with sensitization to the hapten diphenylcyclopropenone (DPC). The CDR3 has the sequence CASRLATTGGTGMRNYGYTF. The DNA is as follows: TGTGCAAGTCGCTTAGCCACAACGGGTGGGACAGGGATGAGAAACTATGGCTACACCTTC.